These T cell receptor beta chains were read from a single sample in a study of T cell responses to AZD1222 COVID-19 vaccine. Generated by immunoSEQ multiplex PCR, the TCRdb table keeps only in-frame clones and is missing some. Seen here are over 95,000 clones, approximately 91% observed once, and the top ten hold around 4.3%. Material: peripheral blood, obtained on day 0 of AZD1222 vaccination. These receptors all come from an adult in good health. The CDR3 runs from the conserved cysteine through the conserved F or W. A D gene is named only where the DNA matches it firmly. Part of the rows lack a size; the others show once, few, many or a class for expanded clones.

>NA|NA|TRBJ1-2|TRBV20-1
TGCAGTGCTAGTGGGGGGGGCTTGGGATATGGCTACACCTTC
CSASGGGLGYGYTF
>NA|NA|TRBJ1-2|TRBV5-1
TGCGCCAGCAGCCCGAGGGGTGACCCGTTCTATGGCTACACCTTC
CASSPRGDPFYGYTF
>NA|NA|TRBJ2-1|TRBV30
TGTGCCAAAACGCTGGGGGCCCATGAGCAGTTCTTC
CAKTLGAHEQFF
>NA|TRBD2|TRBJ2-5|TRBV12-5
TGTGCTAGTGGTTTGGTACGGGCTGAGCGGGGTTTCCAAGAGACCCAGTACTTC
CASGLVRAERGFQETQYF
>NA|TRBD1|TRBJ2-7|TRBV3-1/TRBV3-2
TGTGCCAGCAGCCACGACAGGGGGACCTCCTACGAGCAGTACTTC
CASSHDRGTSYEQYF
>NA|NA|TRBJ1-5|TRBV5-1
TGCGCCAGCAGCTTGGACGGATTTCAGCCCCAGCATTTT
CASSLDGFQPQHF
>NA|NA|TRBJ2-5|TRBV19
TGTGCCAGTAGTATAGATCCCCAGGGGAGGGAGACCCAGTACTTC
CASSIDPQGRETQYF
>NA|NA|TRBJ2-5|TRBV7-3
TGTGCCAGCAGCTATACGGCCAATGGGTACTTC
CASSYTANGYF
>NA|NA|TRBJ2-5|TRBV15
TGTGCCACCAGCAGAGGAGGGGGACAAGAGACCCAGTACTTC
CATSRGGGQETQYF
>NA|NA|TRBJ1-5|TRBV24-1
TGTGCCACCAGTGACCCTGCAGGAGGGATTGGCGATCAGCCCCAGCATTTT
CATSDPAGGIGDQPQHF
>NA|NA|TRBJ1-1|TRBV18
TGTGCCAGCTCTCCGGCTAGGACAGAGAACACTGAAGCTTTCTTT
CASSPARTENTEAFF
>NA|NA|TRBJ1-6|TRBV14
TGTGCCAGCAGCCAACCCGGTTTGGGCGATAATTCACCCCTCCACTTT
CASSQPGLGDNSPLHF
>NA|TRBD1|TRBJ2-2|TRBV30
TGTGCCTGGAGTGCAATAGGGACAGGGATCACCGGGGAGCTGTTTTTT
CAWSAIGTGITGELFF
>NA|TRBD1|TRBJ2-3|TRBV12-5
TGTGCTAGTGCCACGGGACAGGGAAGCACAGATACGCAGTATTTT
CASATGQGSTDTQYF
>NA|TRBD1|TRBJ1-4|TRBV2
TGTGCCAGCAGTGAAGACAGGGGGAATGAAAAACTGTTTTTT
CASSEDRGNEKLFF
>NA|NA|TRBJ1-2|TRBV2
TGTGCCAGCAGTGTGCGGGGTGTCGGCTACACCTTC
CASSVRGVGYTF
>NA|NA|TRBJ1-1|TRBV6-6
TGTGCCAGCAGTTACTCAGCTTTGTACGCTGAAGCTTTCTTT
CASSYSALYAEAFF
>NA|NA|TRBJ1-4|TRBV29-1
TGCAGCGTTGTAGGGGGAACTAATGAAAAACTGTTTTTT
CSVVGGTNEKLFF
>NA|TRBD2|TRBJ2-3|TRBV7-2
TGTGCCAGCAGCCCGACTAGCGGGGCCAGCACAGATACGCAGTATTTT
CASSPTSGASTDTQYF
>NA|TRBD1|TRBJ1-2|TRBV7-9
TGTGCCAGCACCATATTTCCGGGACAGGGGAGCGAGGGCTACACCTTC
CASTIFPGQGSEGYTF
>NA|TRBD1|TRBJ2-7|TRBV11-2
TGTGCCAGCAGCGCCAGGAGGGACAGGGTGAGGAACGAGCAGTACTTC
CASSARRDRVRNEQYF
>NA|NA|TRBJ1-1|TRBV5-5
TGTGCCAGCAGCTTGCCCCTCCCGGGCACTGAAGCTTTCTTT
CASSLPLPGTEAFF
>NA|NA|TRBJ2-7|TRBV6-6
TGTGCCAGCAGTTACGCGACTATGGGATACGAGCAGTACTTC
CASSYATMGYEQYF
>NA|NA|TRBJ2-1|TRBV27
TGTGCCAGCAGTACCGACAGGCTGGGCTACAATGAGCAGTTCTTC
CASSTDRLGYNEQFF
>NA|NA|TRBJ2-3|TRBV6-2/TRBV6-3
TGTGCCAGCAGCAGACAACTTGGAGGTGGCACAGATACGCAGTATTTT
CASSRQLGGGTDTQYF
>NA|TRBD1|TRBJ2-7|TRBV24-1
TGTGCCACCAGTGATTTGCGAGGGGGACAGGACCTGCAGTACTTC
CATSDLRGGQDLQYF
>NA|TRBD1|TRBJ2-3|TRBV13
TGTGCCAGCAGCTTAGCAGAACAGGGGGCGGATACGCAGTATTTT
CASSLAEQGADTQYF
>NA|NA|TRBJ1-1|TRBV30
TGTGCCTGGAGCCGGGGGGGGAACACTGAAGCTTTCTTT
CAWSRGGNTEAFF
>NA|NA|TRBJ1-5|TRBV4-3
TGCGCCAGCAGCCAAGGAGGTGGGGGAAATCAGCCCCAGCATTTT
CASSQGGGGNQPQHF
>NA|NA|TRBJ2-7|TRBV7-8
TGTGCCAGCAGCTTAACGAGTTACGAGCAGTACTTC
CASSLTSYEQYF
>NA|NA|TRBJ2-1|TRBV18
TGTGCCAGCTCACCGAGACAGACCTCCTACAATGAGCAGTTCTTC
CASSPRQTSYNEQFF
>NA|NA|TRBJ1-5|TRBV2
TGTGCCAGCAGTAAACTTCAGGGAAGCAATCAGCCCCAGCATTTT
CASSKLQGSNQPQHF
>NA|NA|TRBJ2-7|TRBV6-2/TRBV6-3
TGTGCCAGCAGCAACGGACGGGAGATAACCTACGAGCAGTACTTC
CASSNGREITYEQYF
>NA|NA|TRBJ1-6|TRBV7-2
TGTGCCAGCAGCTCCGACGGGGGCCGGTCAAATTCACCCCTCCACTTT
CASSSDGGRSNSPLHF
>NA|NA|TRBJ2-3|TRBV20-1
TGCAGTTGGACAGATACGCAGTATTTT
CSWTDTQYF
>NA|NA|TRBJ1-2|TRBV7-9
TGTGCCAGCAGCACCCGGGACTATGGCTACACCTTC
CASSTRDYGYTF
>NA|NA|TRBJ1-5|TRBV19
TGTGCCAGTAGTATAGGTTGGGGCAAGAGCAATCAGCCCCAGCATTTT
CASSIGWGKSNQPQHF
>NA|TRBD2|TRBJ2-1|TRBV12-5
TGTGCTAGTGGAGGCGGGAGGGGCCTCAATGAGCAGTTCTTC
CASGGGRGLNEQFF
>few|TRBD2|TRBJ2-7|TRBV5-1
TGCGCCAGCAGCGGGCAGACTAGCGGGGTCTCCTACGAGCAGTACTTC
CASSGQTSGVSYEQYF
>NA|NA|TRBJ2-7|TRBV2
TGTGCCAGCAGTCGGGACCTCCGACCCTACGAGCAGTACTTC
CASSRDLRPYEQYF
>NA|NA|TRBJ2-3|TRBV10-2
TGCGCCAGCAGTGATACGCATAAAGGCACAGATACGCAGTATTTT
CASSDTHKGTDTQYF
>NA|NA|TRBJ1-1|TRBV29-1
TGCAGCGTTGAACCCCGTCAGGCCCCGAACACTGAAGCTTTCTTT
CSVEPRQAPNTEAFF
>NA|TRBD2|TRBJ2-7|TRBV7-2
TGTGCCAGCAGCTTAGTCATTTGGAGCGGGGGTTACGAGCAGTACTTC
CASSLVIWSGGYEQYF